What follows is one TCR beta chain and its context. The antigen is not known. Unique molecular identifiers were present on cDNA, and template switching added a universal primer site. TCRdb recomputed calls from the 5' RACE reads with MiXCR, one row per CDR3 protein. The profile covers just under 550,000 distinct CDR3 sequences, with 13% to 15% appearing a single time and roughly 0.43% taken by the ten largest. The sample is drawn from a study of identical twins. Findings and limits, study-wide: For zero-insertion analyses, partial confounding could come from invariant MAIT and iNKT cells. Among beta out-of-frame sequences, excess sharing between twins appeared weaker.

The donors were all healthy and Caucasian. Germline CDR1 MDHEN, CDR2 SYDVKM. V was cut by 3 bases and J by 6 bases, with 9 bases left in between. The CDR3 is made up of 12 amino acids. These same records also appear under a second study, on yellow fever vaccine responses in identical twins.

The V and J genes are TRBV28 and TRBJ2-7; D remains ambiguous. Sample: CD4+ T cells sorted from blood. The TCR was taken from a woman between 18 and 29 years old in good health. The CDR3: CASSFYPTEQYF. DNA for the CDR3: TGTGCCAGCAGTTTCTACCCCACCGAGCAGTACTTC.